This T cell receptor beta chain was observed in a study of blood T cell repertoires in COVID-19. Study summary: Samples of COVID-19 (acute and convalescent) were obtained from the United States, Italy and Spain. PBMCs, B-cell-depleted T cells, or T cells provided the cDNA or gDNA that made up the material.

Under the authors' procedure: Reference gene primer amplification gave estimated nucleated cell counts. The method was immunoSEQ multiplex PCR; TCRdb's version includes in-frame clones alone and lacks a portion of them. The DNA gave D and trimming, while V, J and clone size come from that table. The table includes fewer than 500,000 clones, 70% to 90% detected once. The sequence was collected from a woman between 25 and 40 years old with active or convalescent COVID-19. The sequencing input was peripheral blood.

CDR3 bases: TGCGCCAGCAGCTTGGAAGGGACTAGCGGGGGGGCGGCAGATACGCAGTATTTT. Translation gives CASSLEGTSGGAADTQYF. The rearrangement links TRBV5-1 to TRBJ2-3; 16 nucleotides agree with TRBD2. This CDR3 has 18 amino acids. After removal of 0 bases from V and 4 bases from J, the junction contained 5 bases not matched to a gene. The germline CDR1 and CDR2 sequences are SGHRS and YFSETQ.